A selection of T cell receptor beta chains follows, all from one sample in a study of blood T cell repertoires in COVID-19. Generated by immunoSEQ multiplex PCR, the TCRdb table keeps only in-frame clones and is missing some. Of a few hundred thousand clones listed, 75% to 90% are singletons. The material sequenced was peripheral blood. These receptors all come from a woman aged 55-69 years with COVID-19, enrolled during active disease. CDR3s include the opening cysteine and the closing phenylalanine or tryptophan. The D gene is left open where the match is weak. The size field is filled for only some rows; it gives once, few, many or a size class.

j_gene | d_gene | abundance | v_gene | CDR3aa | CDR3nt
TRBJ1-2 | - | once | TRBV5-4 | CASSDPSDSSNYGYTF | TGTGCCAGCAGCGACCCTTCGGACAGCTCTAACTATGGCTACACCTTC
TRBJ2-7 | - | once | TRBV12-3/TRBV12-4 | CASAGAYEQYF | TGTGCCAGCGCCGGGGCCTACGAGCAGTACTTC
TRBJ1-3 | TRBD1 | - | TRBV6-1 | CASSDGQGSGNTIYF | TGTGCCAGCAGTGATGGACAGGGATCTGGAAACACCATATATTTT
TRBJ1-2 | TRBD1 | - | TRBV2 | CASTLLGQGLGYTF | TGTGCCAGCACTCTTTTAGGACAGGGTCTTGGCTACACCTTC
TRBJ2-2 | TRBD2 | - | TRBV18 | CASSPRSGGAVPELFF | TGTGCCAGCTCACCACGGAGCGGGGGGGCAGTTCCGGAGCTGTTTTTT
TRBJ2-1 | TRBD2 | - | TRBV10-3 | CAISGLAGGGGTYNEQFF | TGTGCCATCAGCGGGCTAGCGGGGGGAGGTGGAACCTACAATGAGCAGTTCTTC
TRBJ2-3 | TRBD2 | - | TRBV9 | CASSTLGLAGGTSTDTQYF | TGTGCCAGCAGCACCCTGGGACTAGCGGGGGGGACTAGCACAGATACGCAGTATTTT
TRBJ2-3 | TRBD2 | - | TRBV9 | CASSAREGGRGTDTQYF | TGTGCCAGCAGCGCCCGGGAGGGGGGGCGCGGCACAGATACGCAGTATTTT
TRBJ1-2 | - | - | TRBV7-3 | CASSSPGLYGYTF | TGTGCCAGCAGCTCCCCGGGACTCTATGGCTACACCTTC
TRBJ2-7 | TRBD1 | - | TRBV12-5 | CASSLSGTGGREQYF | TGTGCTAGCAGCCTATCCGGGACAGGGGGACGGGAGCAGTACTTC
TRBJ2-1 | TRBD2 | few | TRBV3-1/TRBV3-2 | CASSQDVQRGAENEQFF | TGTGCCAGCAGCCAAGATGTTCAGCGGGGGGCAGAGAATGAGCAGTTCTTC
TRBJ2-7 | TRBD1 | - | TRBV11-2 | CASSTPRDRKPYEQYF | TGTGCCAGCAGCACCCCCCGGGACAGGAAACCCTACGAGCAGTACTTC
TRBJ2-1 | - | - | TRBV19 | CASGLGGGYNEQFF | TGTGCCAGTGGATTAGGGGGGGGATACAATGAGCAGTTCTTC
TRBJ2-7 | - | - | TRBV6-6 | CASSSAGTFSYEQYF | TGTGCCAGTTCCTCCGCAGGGACTTTCTCCTACGAGCAGTACTTC
TRBJ1-2 | TRBD1 | - | TRBV5-1 | CASSLADRANYGYTF | TGCGCCAGCAGCTTGGCGGACAGGGCTAACTATGGCTACACCTTC
TRBJ2-3 | - | - | TRBV9 | CASSVRSNTDTQYF | TGTGCCAGCAGCGTCCGGAGCAACACAGATACGCAGTATTTT
TRBJ2-1 | TRBD2 | - | TRBV7-9 | CASSRLASSYNEQFF | TGTGCCAGCAGTAGACTAGCAAGCTCCTACAATGAGCAGTTCTTC
TRBJ2-3 | TRBD2 | - | TRBV10-2 | CASRTSGVGTDTQYF | TGCGCCAGCAGGACTAGCGGGGTAGGCACAGATACGCAGTATTTT
TRBJ2-3 | TRBD2 | once | TRBV4-1 | CASNPSLAGGVLAGTDTQYF | TGCGCCAGCAACCCCTCACTAGCGGGGGGGGTTCTAGCAGGGACAGATACGCAGTATTTT
TRBJ2-7 | TRBD1 | - | TRBV6-5 | CASRPTGTGRYEQYF | TGTGCCAGCAGACCGACCGGGACAGGGAGGTACGAGCAGTACTTC
TRBJ2-7 | - | - | TRBV2 | CASSEPGFSVDEQYF | TGTGCCAGCAGTGAACCGGGGTTCAGCGTCGACGAGCAGTACTTC
TRBJ2-7 | - | - | TRBV12-1 | CASSNPPGQVSYEQYF | TGTGCCAGCAGCAATCCTCCGGGACAGGTCTCCTACGAGCAGTACTTC
TRBJ2-7 | - | - | TRBV7-2 | CASSLGPGLDYYEQYF | TGTGCCAGCAGCTTAGGCCCAGGATTGGACTACTACGAGCAGTACTTC
TRBJ1-3 | - | - | TRBV12-3/TRBV12-4 | CASSRYGDTIYF | TGTGCCAGCAGCCGCTACGGAGACACCATATATTTT
TRBJ1-2 | TRBD1 | - | TRBV11-2 | CASRQQGKDYGYTF | TGTGCCAGCAGGCAACAGGGGAAGGACTATGGCTACACCTTC
TRBJ2-1 | TRBD2 | once | TRBV4-3 | CASSQDHRLAGGYNEQFF | TGCGCCAGCAGCCAAGACCACCGACTAGCGGGGGGGTACAATGAGCAGTTCTTC
TRBJ2-3 | - | - | TRBV10-3 | CAIRPGRQTDTQYF | TGTGCCATCAGACCAGGGCGTCAGACGGATACGCAGTATTTT
TRBJ1-2 | - | - | TRBV29-1 | CSVERRGAQGYTF | TGCAGCGTTGAACGGCGGGGGGCGCAGGGCTACACCTTC